The 20 T cell receptor beta chains listed next were all sequenced from one sample in a study of T-cell reconstitution after alpha-beta-depleted transplantation in children. Unique molecular identifiers were incorporated when the TCRbeta library was constructed. TCRdb used MiXCR to reprocess the PCR reads, holding one entry per CDR3 protein. The sample holds some 300,000 distinct CDR3 sequences, 9.5% to 13% seen once. The sample was PBMCs, taken before TCRalphabeta/CD19-depleted stem cell transplant. All receptors derive from a boy in the first two years of life with acute myeloid leukemia, due to receive a stem cell transplant.

This clonotype was found many times. The J gene is TRBJ2-6, the V gene TRBV12-3 or TRBV12-4; D may be TRBD1 (6 bases). V was clipped by 6 bases and J by 4 bases, with 13 bases between them. The CDR3 spans 15 residues. The CDR3 DNA is TGTGCCAGCAGCCCAGGGGTGAACGGGGCCAACGTCCTGACTTTC. Encoded protein: CASSPGVNGANVLTF.

In this sample, this clonotype turned up a few times. CDR3: CSAAGYLQPQHF. CDR3 DNA: TGCAGTGCCGCAGGGTATCTTCAGCCCCAGCATTTT. The chain couples TRBV20-1 to TRBJ1-5, with a tentative D call TRBD1 (5 bases). This CDR3 spans 12 amino acids. V was pared by 6 bases and J by 6 bases, with 12 bases between. CDR1 is DFQATT, CDR2 SNEGSKA, per germline (reference sequence).

This clonotype was detected only a few times. J is TRBJ2-7 and V is TRBV5-1; 10 positions match TRBD1. V lost 7 bases and J lost 7; bases outside the gene matches: 8. Germline CDR1 reads SGHRS; CDR2 reads YFSETQ. CDR3 length: 13 residues. CDR3 sequence: CASARTGGWEQYF. Here the CDR3 DNA reads TGCGCCAGCGCCCGGACAGGGGGATGGGAGCAGTACTTC.

This clonotype was counted many times. The chain is built from TRBV11-2 and TRBJ1-1; perhaps TRBD1 as D (5 bases). The CDR3 runs 11 residues. V was trimmed by 4 bases and J by 5 bases, leaving 5 bases between them. CDR1 and CDR2 (germline): SGHAT, FQNNGV. As DNA, the CDR3 is TGTGCCAGCAGCTGGGGGACTGAAGCTTTCTTT. This codes for CASSWGTEAFF.

This clonotype was seen repeatedly, ten times or more. The V call is TRBV3-1, the J call TRBJ2-7, with D possibly being TRBD2 (6 bases). V lost 3 bases and J 6 bases, leaving 12 bases between the germline ends. The germline CDR1 and CDR2 sequences are LGHDT and YNNKEL (reference sequence). The CDR3 spans 13 residues. CDR3 region: CASSQEGLSEQYF. The CDR3 DNA sequence: TGTGCCAGCAGCCAGGAGGGTCTCTCCGAGCAGTACTTC.

This clonotype was observed at least ten times. The rearrangement uses TRBV12-3 or TRBV12-4 and TRBJ2-3; the D gene is possibly TRBD2 (5 bases). Trimming cost V 4 bases and J 0 bases, with 17 bases left between them. The CDR3 consists of 17 residues. The CDR3 DNA reads TGTGCCAGCAGTTCCCCCAGCGGAGGCTCCAGCACAGATACGCAGTATTTT. Translation gives CASSSPSGGSSTDTQYF.

The sample holds many counts of this clonotype. The gene calls are TRBV2 and TRBJ2-1, with TRBD2 matching over 9 bases. Germline V gives CDR1 SNHLY, CDR2 FYNNEI. The length of the CDR3 is 15 residues. V was pared by 3 bases and J by 8 bases, with 8 bases of the junction left unmatched. For the CDR3, the DNA is TGTGCCAGCAGTGATCGTACTAGCGGGCTGCATGAGCAGTTCTTC. Amino acid sequence: CASSDRTSGLHEQFF.

This clonotype was observed many times. J is TRBJ2-4 and V is TRBV18; TRBD1 matches 9 bases. Looked up from germline, CDR1 is KGHSH and CDR2 is LQKENI. V lost 8 bases to trimming and J lost 4 bases; unmatched junction nucleotides: 3. The CDR3 loop spans 13 amino acids. In DNA, the CDR3 is TGTGCCAGCACTGGGACAGGGAAAAACATTCAGTACTTC. Encoded protein: CASTGTGKNIQYF.

At least ten counts were recorded for this clonotype. V usage is TRBV12-3 or TRBV12-4 and J usage is TRBJ1-6; D unclear. Trimming cost V 6 bases and J 7 bases, with 4 bases left between them. The CDR3 extends over 11 amino acids. DNA of the CDR3: TGTGCCAGCAGGTCGAATTCACCCCTCCACTTT. Translation: CASRSNSPLHF.

In its sample, this clonotype was seen many times. The rearrangement joins TRBV18 to TRBJ2-7; 9 nucleotides line up with TRBD2. CDR3 length equals 15 residues. Per germline, CDR1 KGHSH and CDR2 LQKENI. V gave up 3 bases and J gave up 2 bases; unmatched junction bases: 5. The CDR3 protein is CASSPGLAGTYEQYF. The CDR3 DNA sequence: TGTGCCAGCTCACCGGGGCTAGCGGGGACCTACGAGCAGTACTTC.

In its sample, this clonotype was seen many times. The chain carries TRBV20-1 and TRBJ2-1, with D hard to call. This CDR3 comprises 11 residues. The V gene lost 3 bases and the J gene lost 6 bases, with 6 bases spanning the gap. Germline lookup yields CDR1 DFQATT and CDR2 SNEGSKA (reference sequence). In DNA form, the CDR3 reads TGCAGTGCTAGTAGATCCAATGAGCAGTTCTTC. Translated: CSASRSNEQFF.

The sample holds a few counts of this clonotype. This chain uses TRBV7-2 with TRBJ2-7; TRBD1 agrees at 7 bases. The CDR3 length is 14 residues. Germline V CDR1 and CDR2: SGHTA, FQGNSA. V lost 2 bases to trimming and J lost 4 bases; unmatched junction nucleotides: 5. The CDR3 sequence: CASSLYRGVYEQYF. CDR3 nucleotides: TGTGCCAGCAGCTTATACAGGGGTGTTTACGAGCAGTACTTC.

Ten or more counts support this clonotype. The rearrangement links TRBV10-3 to TRBJ2-7; 10 bases match TRBD1. In germline, CDR1 is ENHRY, CDR2 SYGVKD. V lost 0 bases and J lost 0; bases outside the gene matches: 5. The length of the CDR3 is 17 residues. The CDR3 sequence: CAISESTGTGVSYEQYF. Written as DNA, the CDR3 is TGTGCCATCAGTGAGTCGACCGGGACAGGGGTCTCCTACGAGCAGTACTTC.

This clonotype was detected ten times or more. The chain recombines TRBV7-8 with TRBJ1-6; possible D gene TRBD1, 5 bases. This CDR3 spans 16 amino acids. V lost 1 base and J 10 bases, leaving 17 bases between the germline ends. Germline V gives CDR1 SGHVS, CDR2 FQNEAQ. The CDR3 DNA reads as TGTGCCAGCAGCTTAGAACGGGCAGGGTGGAGCTCACCCCTCCACTTT. Its protein product is CASSLERAGWSSPLHF.

To note about this clonotype: Since a much larger clone is just one base distant, this may be a read error. This chain connects TRBV13 to TRBJ1-1, with D unresolved. This CDR3 contains 16 residues. Germline-derived CDR1 and CDR2 are PRHDT and FYEKMQ (reference sequence). In nucleotides, the CDR3 is TGTGCCAGCAGCCCCACCCGATGGGGAGAAGACACTGAAGCTTACTTT. Translating it yields CASSPTRWGEDTEAYF.

This clonotype occurred a few times. The chain carries TRBV12-3 or TRBV12-4 and TRBJ2-1, with TRBD2 identical over 15 bases. Trimming cost V 0 bases and J 6 bases; bases outside gene matches: 6. This CDR3 has 18 amino acids. The CDR3 region is CASSLAGLAGGPSNEQFF. Here the CDR3 DNA reads TGTGCCAGCAGTTTAGCCGGACTAGCGGGGGGGCCCTCCAATGAGCAGTTCTTC.

The table lists this clonotype with many counts. CDR3 DNA sequence: TGTGCCAGCAGCCATGGGGAGATGAACACTGAAGCTTTCTTT. Amino acid sequence: CASSHGEMNTEAFF. The J gene is TRBJ1-1, the V gene TRBV9; D is undetermined. The V gene lost 4 bases and the J gene lost 0 bases, with 10 bases spanning the gap. This CDR3 has 14 amino acids. Looked up from germline, CDR1 is SGDLS and CDR2 is YYNGEE.

This clonotype was counted many times. The rearrangement links TRBV28 to TRBJ2-6; 8 bases line up with TRBD1. Germline CDR1 MDHEN, CDR2 SYDVKM. The V segment lost 6 bases and the J segment 2 bases; nucleotides outside the gene matches: 9. The CDR3 spans 17 residues. CDR3 amino acids: CASRDREGSTGANVLTF. As DNA, the CDR3 is TGTGCCAGCAGGGACAGGGAAGGCTCGACTGGGGCCAACGTCCTGACTTTC.

This clonotype came up many times. The chain has TRBV5-1 and TRBJ2-5; possibly TRBD1 or TRBD2 for D (7 bases each). CDR1 is SGHRS and CDR2 is YFSETQ in the germline V gene. V lost 1 base, J lost 3 bases, and 13 bases lay in between. CDR3 length equals 15 residues. The CDR3 DNA is TGCGCCAGCAGCTTGCTGGCAGGGGGGGAAGAGACCCAGTACTTC. Its translation: CASSLLAGGEETQYF.

This clonotype was found many times. This sequence joins TRBV28 and TRBJ1-2; TRBD1 might be the D (5 bases). This CDR3 comprises 12 residues. The V gene's germline CDR1 is MDHEN and CDR2 SYDVKM. V lost 8 bases to trimming and J lost 1 base, with 8 bases between them. The CDR3 protein is CASGDVNYGYTF. The CDR3 nucleotides are TGTGCCAGCGGGGACGTTAACTATGGCTACACCTTC.